These T cell receptor beta chains were read from a single sample in a study of blood T cell repertoires in COVID-19. Some clones are missing from TCRdb's copy, which holds only in-frame ones; the method was immunoSEQ multiplex PCR. The table shows fewer than 250,000 clones, with roughly 80% occurring only once. The sequencing input was peripheral blood. All receptors derive from a woman between 65 and 79 years old with acute or convalescent COVID-19. Each CDR3 is given without its conserved first and last residue. Fields, in order: CDR3 length, V gene, J gene, D gene, CDR3 protein. The D gene is left open where the match is weak.

14,TRBV3-1/TRBV3-2,TRBJ1-5,TRBD1,ASSQGGQGHNQPQH
13,TRBV6-2/TRBV6-3,TRBJ1-2,TRBD1,ASSLQTIDRVGYT
13,TRBV7-2,TRBJ2-7,TRBD1,ASSARTGGGREQY
11,TRBV5-1,TRBJ2-3,NA,ASTGGSTDTQY
13,TRBV3-1/TRBV3-2,TRBJ2-3,TRBD2,ASSPHGGGGSAQY
12,TRBV30,TRBJ1-5,NA,AWSVTGVPSPQH
13,TRBV5-1,TRBJ1-2,NA,ASSSTTGSNYGYT
10,TRBV28,TRBJ1-1,NA,ASSTAYTEAF
14,TRBV3-1/TRBV3-2,TRBJ1-1,TRBD1,ASSKGQGGRDTEAF
11,TRBV2,TRBJ2-2,NA,ASSETGAGELF
11,TRBV2,TRBJ1-2,TRBD1,ASSYTGALGYT
13,TRBV3-1/TRBV3-2,TRBJ2-1,TRBD2,ASSLSGAGNNEQF
12,TRBV10-3,TRBJ1-1,NA,AITQGRVTTEAF
15,TRBV28,TRBJ2-2,TRBD2,ASSPMGLAGEDGELF
11,TRBV6-5,TRBJ2-7,TRBD2,ASRPGGSYEQY
13,TRBV4-2,TRBJ2-7,NA,ASSQDRGTPYEQY
11,TRBV11-3,TRBJ1-1,NA,ASSLRGNTEAF
14,TRBV20-1,TRBJ1-6,NA,SASDQGFPYNSPLH
13,TRBV7-9,TRBJ1-2,TRBD1,ASSSPGTGSHGYT
10,TRBV12-3/TRBV12-4,TRBJ1-6,NA,ASSLNLSPLH
14,TRBV4-3,TRBJ1-3,NA,ASSQDLRVFKNTIY
12,TRBV6-5,TRBJ1-2,NA,ASSRTAQNYGYT
10,TRBV27,TRBJ1-1,NA,AIPYMNTEAF
15,TRBV19,TRBJ2-2,NA,ASSIDVRLTDTGELF
12,TRBV27,TRBJ1-1,TRBD1,ASSLRGLGTEAF
14,TRBV7-6,TRBJ2-5,TRBD1,ASSLGGRNVRETQY
12,TRBV3-1/TRBV3-2,TRBJ2-5,NA,ASSQYGMGETQY
11,TRBV7-9,TRBJ2-7,TRBD2,ATGTTESYEQY
11,TRBV6-1,TRBJ2-5,NA,ASSEGRRETQY
13,TRBV5-1,TRBJ1-2,NA,ASSPTGTHNYGYT
13,TRBV6-1,TRBJ1-2,NA,ASSEGAGGGYGYT
14,TRBV5-1,TRBJ2-2,TRBD1,ASSRQGGNVGGELF
11,TRBV29-1,TRBJ1-6,NA,SVQYSYNSPLH
11,TRBV10-1,TRBJ2-7,TRBD2,ASSPGGPYEQY
13,TRBV6-2/TRBV6-3,TRBJ2-7,NA,ASSVWSSRPGEQY
12,TRBV29-1,TRBJ2-2,TRBD1,SVASGGLTGELF
12,TRBV5-4,TRBJ1-2,NA,ASSFSGSQDGYT
14,TRBV5-1,TRBJ2-5,NA,ASSFHGAGGQETQY
12,TRBV3-1/TRBV3-2,TRBJ1-2,NA,ASSPAGRGYGYT
14,TRBV3-1/TRBV3-2,TRBJ2-1,TRBD2,ASSQATGLVYNEQF
15,TRBV6-2/TRBV6-3,TRBJ2-2,TRBD2,ASSYYTGTRSPGELF
13,TRBV19,TRBJ1-2,TRBD1,ASSIVFNRGYGYT
15,TRBV3-1/TRBV3-2,TRBJ2-3,NA,ASSHSRGAGGTDTQY
12,TRBV30,TRBJ1-2,TRBD1,AWSRTGVGNGYT
13,TRBV4-2,TRBJ1-5,NA,ASSQDGGGNQPQH
12,TRBV5-4,TRBJ2-7,TRBD2,ASWSNGAGVEQY
9,TRBV27,TRBJ2-2,NA,ASRGTGELF
14,TRBV24-1,TRBJ2-2,TRBD1,ATSPTRTGRTGELF
16,TRBV9,TRBJ1-3,TRBD1,ASSVGPGTGVSGNTIY
10,TRBV6-2/TRBV6-3,TRBJ1-2,NA,ASSYAGAGYT
11,TRBV12-3/TRBV12-4,TRBJ1-6,NA,ASSLQGYSPLH
14,TRBV4-1,TRBJ1-4,NA,ASSPIRTDYNEKLF
9,TRBV7-2,TRBJ2-7,NA,ASSLTYEQY
12,TRBV5-1,TRBJ2-7,NA,ASSLTLPVYEQY
14,TRBV30,TRBJ1-2,TRBD1,AWSSPRDRANYGYT
14,TRBV28,TRBJ2-1,TRBD2,ASSSPGLASRNEQF
13,TRBV14,TRBJ1-6,TRBD1,ASSLVGQGASPLH